This T cell receptor (beta chain) was obtained from a study of identical twins. The study, taken as a whole, reports: In cord blood, abundant beta clonotypes had fewer insertions; memory showed no trend.

The CDR3 runs 12 residues. Germline CDR1 SGHRS, CDR2 YFSETQ. Worth noting for this clonotype: Its antigen is unknown. Mismatch with germline at one junction end may stem from a read error.

Via MiXCR, TCRdb re-called the 5' RACE reads, giving one row per CDR3 protein. The table has 1.5 million to 2 million distinct CDR3 sequences, about 32% seen once. This chain links TRBV5-1 with TRBJ2-1; D remains unclear. The sample taken for sequencing was cord blood. The receptor was isolated from a newborn girl in good health. CDR3: CAGSSKSNEQFF. CDR3 bases: TGCGCCGGCAGCTCTAAGTCGAATGAGCAGTTCTTC.